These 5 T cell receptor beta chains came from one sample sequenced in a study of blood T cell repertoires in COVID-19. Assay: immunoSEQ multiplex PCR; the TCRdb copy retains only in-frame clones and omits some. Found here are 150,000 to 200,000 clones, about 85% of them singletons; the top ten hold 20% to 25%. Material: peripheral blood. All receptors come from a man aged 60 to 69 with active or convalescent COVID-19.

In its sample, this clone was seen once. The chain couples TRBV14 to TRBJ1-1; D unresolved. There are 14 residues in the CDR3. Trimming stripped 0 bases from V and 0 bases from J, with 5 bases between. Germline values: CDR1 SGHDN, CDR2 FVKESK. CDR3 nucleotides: TGTGCCAGCAGCCAAGATCTGTTGAACACTGAAGCTTTCTTT. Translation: CASSQDLLNTEAFF. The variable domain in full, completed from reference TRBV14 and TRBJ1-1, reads EAGVTQFPSHSVIEKGQTVTLRCDPISGHDNLYWYRRVMGKEIKFLLHFVKESKQDESGMPNNRFLAERTGGTYSTLKVQPAELEDSGVYFCASSQDLLNTEAFFGQGTRLTVV.

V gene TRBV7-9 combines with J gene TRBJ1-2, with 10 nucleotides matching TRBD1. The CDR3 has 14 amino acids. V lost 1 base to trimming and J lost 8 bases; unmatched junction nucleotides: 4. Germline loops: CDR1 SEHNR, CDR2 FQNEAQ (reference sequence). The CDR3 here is CASSLEATGGGYTF. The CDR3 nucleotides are TGTGCCAGCAGCTTAGAAGCGACAGGGGGCGGCTACACCTTC.

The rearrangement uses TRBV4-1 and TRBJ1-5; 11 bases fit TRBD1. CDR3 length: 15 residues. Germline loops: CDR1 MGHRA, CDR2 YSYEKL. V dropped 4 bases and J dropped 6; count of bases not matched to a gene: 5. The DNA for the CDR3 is TGCGCCAGCAGCCCCCGGACAGGGGGCGGTCAGCCCCAGCATTTT. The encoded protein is CASSPRTGGGQPQHF.

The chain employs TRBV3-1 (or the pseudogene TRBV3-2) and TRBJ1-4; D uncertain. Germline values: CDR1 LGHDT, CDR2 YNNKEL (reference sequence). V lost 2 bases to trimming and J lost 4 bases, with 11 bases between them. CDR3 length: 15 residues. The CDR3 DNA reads TGTGCCAGCAGCCAAACGGGAGGAGGTAATGAAAAACTGTTTTTT. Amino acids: CASSQTGGGNEKLFF.

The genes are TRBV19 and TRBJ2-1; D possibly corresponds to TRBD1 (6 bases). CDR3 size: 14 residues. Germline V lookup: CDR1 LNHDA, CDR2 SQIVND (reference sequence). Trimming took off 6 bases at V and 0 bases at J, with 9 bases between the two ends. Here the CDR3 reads CASSPGHSYNEQFF. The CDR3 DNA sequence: TGTGCCAGTAGCCCGGGACACTCCTACAATGAGCAGTTCTTC. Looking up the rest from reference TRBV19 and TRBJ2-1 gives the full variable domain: DGGITQSPKYLFRKEGQNVTLSCEQNLNHDAMYWYRQDPGQGLRLIYYSQIVNDFQKGDIAEGYSVSREKKESFPLTVTSAQKNPTAFYLCASSPGHSYNEQFFGPGTRLTVL.